A selection of T cell receptor beta chains follows, all from one sample in a study of human T cells and chemical hapten exposure. TCRdb analysed the RACE reads with MiXCR anew, one entry per CDR3 protein. The table records 87,000 or so distinct CDR3 sequences, 8% to 10% of them present only once. Here the sequenced sample was whole blood, taken in connection with sensitization to the hapten diphenylcyclopropenone (DPC). These receptors all come from a woman aged 35 to 49 with alopecia areata. Some clones in this sample may be carry-over from other donors' samples. The CDR3 runs from the conserved cysteine through the conserved F or W. The D gene is left open where the match is weak. Size tells how often a clone was seen (once, few, many) or the class of an expanded clone, and some rows leave it out.

J gene,clone size,V gene,D gene,CDR3 protein,CDR3 DNA
TRBJ1-6,many,TRBV6-4,-,CASSPQVDSRPYNSPLHF,TGTGCCAGCAGTCCTCAGGTGGACAGCCGACCCTATAATTCACCCCTCCACTTT
TRBJ1-2,many,TRBV28,-,CASSNPSNYGYTF,TGTGCCAGCAGTAACCCCTCTAACTATGGCTACACCTTC
TRBJ2-5,many,TRBV7-2,TRBD1,CASSVKGQGAPSETQYF,TGTGCCAGCAGCGTAAAAGGACAGGGGGCTCCCTCGGAGACCCAGTACTTC
TRBJ1-1,many,TRBV4-3,-,CASSQEPPGRTEAFF,TGCGCCAGCAGCCAAGAACCACCGGGGAGGACTGAAGCTTTCTTT
TRBJ2-7,few,TRBV7-2,-,CASRIDILSYEQYF,TGTGCCAGCAGGATCGACATCCTCTCCTACGAGCAGTACTTC
TRBJ1-2,many,TRBV4-2,-,CASSQAIEPLGGYTF,TGTGCCAGCAGCCAAGCAATTGAGCCCCTGGGTGGCTACACCTTC
TRBJ1-5,-,TRBV18,-,CASSPQGRGNQPQHF,TGTGCCAGCTCACCGCAGGGACGGGGCAATCAGCCCCAGCATTTT
TRBJ2-3,few,TRBV6-2/TRBV6-3,-,CASRPGSTDTQYF,TGTGCCAGCAGACCCGGATCGACAGATACGCAGTATTTT
TRBJ1-2,few,TRBV4-1,-,CASSHRRDQGGYGYTF,TGCGCCAGCAGCCACCGCAGGGATCAAGGAGGGTATGGCTACACCTTC
TRBJ2-3,many,TRBV5-4,-,CASSLEAVTDTQYF,TGTGCCAGCAGCTTGGAAGCCGTCACAGATACGCAGTATTTT
TRBJ2-3,few,TRBV7-6,-,CASSDLATDTQYF,TGTGCCAGCAGCGACCTAGCCACAGATACGCAGTATTTT
TRBJ1-6,-,TRBV10-3,TRBD1,CATQGDNSPLHF,TGTGCCACCCAGGGGGATAATTCACCCCTCCACTTT
TRBJ1-1,-,TRBV29-1,-,CSVFWRGTEAFF,TGCAGCGTTTTTTGGAGGGGCACTGAAGCTTTCTTT
TRBJ1-2,few,TRBV10-3,TRBD1,CAISEQGVGEDGYTF,TGTGCCATCAGTGAACAGGGGGTTGGTGAAGATGGCTACACCTTC
TRBJ1-2,many,TRBV7-2,-,CASSIKQGGYGYTF,TGTGCCAGCAGCATAAAACAGGGTGGCTATGGCTACACCTTC
TRBJ2-1,many,TRBV5-5,TRBD1,CASSRDSPAGNEQFF,TGTGCCAGCAGCAGGGACAGCCCGGCGGGCAATGAGCAGTTCTTC
TRBJ2-5,-,TRBV4-1,TRBD1,CASSQGQGLGETQYF,TGCGCCAGCAGCCAAGGACAGGGCCTGGGAGAGACCCAGTACTTC
TRBJ2-7,many,TRBV5-1,TRBD1,CASSLEQGAYEQYF,TGCGCCAGCAGCTTGGAGCAGGGGGCCTACGAGCAGTACTTC
TRBJ2-7,many,TRBV9,-,CASSSGGGQDEQYF,TGTGCCAGCAGCTCCGGAGGGGGGCAGGACGAGCAGTACTTC
TRBJ2-2,many,TRBV5-5,-,CASSPNGELFF,TGTGCCAGCAGCCCTAACGGGGAGCTGTTTTTT
TRBJ2-3,-,TRBV4-3,TRBD2,CASSQGLSGGAPDTQYF,TGCGCCAGCAGCCAAGGCCTTAGCGGGGGGGCCCCAGATACGCAGTATTTT
TRBJ2-1,-,TRBV9,TRBD1,CASSMGQKQFF,TGTGCCAGCAGCATGGGACAGAAGCAGTTCTTC
TRBJ1-2,few,TRBV7-6,-,CASSHLGYTF,TGTGCCAGCAGCCATCTAGGCTACACCTTC
TRBJ2-7,-,TRBV27,-,CASSSPSLGGTEQYF,TGTGCCAGCAGTTCCCCCAGCCTAGGCGGGACCGAGCAGTACTTC
TRBJ2-5,many,TRBV7-2,-,CASSLERPVETQYF,TGTGCCAGCAGCTTAGAGAGACCGGTAGAGACCCAGTACTTC
TRBJ2-7,many,TRBV4-3,-,CASSQGRDGRHEQYF,TGCGCCAGCAGCCAAGGGAGGGATGGGCGGCACGAGCAGTACTTC
TRBJ2-3,-,TRBV29-1,-,CSGRRGIGTDTQYF,TGCAGCGGGCGACGGGGGATAGGGACAGATACGCAGTATTTT
TRBJ2-1,many,TRBV6-6,TRBD2,CASRGTSGSYNEQFF,TGTGCCAGCAGGGGGACTAGCGGGAGCTACAATGAGCAGTTCTTC
TRBJ2-7,many,TRBV9,TRBD1,CASSVGQGAGEQYF,TGTGCCAGCAGCGTAGGGCAGGGGGCAGGAGAGCAGTACTTC
TRBJ1-1,many,TRBV5-4,-,CASSYLQQNTEAFF,TGTGCCAGCAGCTATCTACAGCAAAACACTGAAGCTTTCTTT
TRBJ1-5,many,TRBV6-6,-,CASSLFRAQPQHF,TGTGCCAGCAGTCTTTTCAGGGCGCAGCCCCAGCATTTT
TRBJ2-5,few,TRBV12-3/TRBV12-4,TRBD1,CASRGTGGAWETQYF,TGTGCCAGCAGGGGGACAGGGGGCGCTTGGGAGACCCAGTACTTC
TRBJ2-5,many,TRBV28,-,CASRIGGGTQYF,TGTGCCAGCAGGATAGGGGGGGGAACCCAGTACTTC
TRBJ2-1,few,TRBV12-5,TRBD2,CASGLVLVRTSRNNEQFF,TGTGCTAGTGGTTTGGTACTCGTTCGGACTAGCAGGAACAATGAGCAGTTCTTC
TRBJ2-2,many,TRBV6-4,-,CASSTGSTGELFF,TGTGCCAGCAGCACAGGTAGCACCGGGGAGCTGTTTTTT